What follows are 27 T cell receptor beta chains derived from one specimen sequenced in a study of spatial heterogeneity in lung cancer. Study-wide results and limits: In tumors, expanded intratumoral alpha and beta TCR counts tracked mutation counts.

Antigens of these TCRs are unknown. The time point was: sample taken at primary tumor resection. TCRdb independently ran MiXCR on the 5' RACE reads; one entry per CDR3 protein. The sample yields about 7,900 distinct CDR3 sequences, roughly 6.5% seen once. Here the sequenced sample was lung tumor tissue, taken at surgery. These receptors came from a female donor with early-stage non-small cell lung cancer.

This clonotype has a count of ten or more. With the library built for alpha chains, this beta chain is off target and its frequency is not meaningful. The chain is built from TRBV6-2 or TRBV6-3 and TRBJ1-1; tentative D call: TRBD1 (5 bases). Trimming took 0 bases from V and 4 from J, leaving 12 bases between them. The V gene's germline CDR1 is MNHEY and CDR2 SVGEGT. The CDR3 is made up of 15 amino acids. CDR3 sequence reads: CASSYSTVGGTEAFF. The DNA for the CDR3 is TGTGCCAGCAGTTACTCGACGGTGGGGGGCACTGAAGCTTTCTTT.

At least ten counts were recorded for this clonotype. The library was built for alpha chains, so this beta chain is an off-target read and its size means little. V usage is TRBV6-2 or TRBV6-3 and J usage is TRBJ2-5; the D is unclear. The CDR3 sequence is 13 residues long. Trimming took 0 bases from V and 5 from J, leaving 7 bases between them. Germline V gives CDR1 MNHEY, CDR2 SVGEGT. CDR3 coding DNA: TGTGCCAGCAGTTACTCGAGACGCGAGACCCAGTACTTC. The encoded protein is CASSYSRRETQYF.

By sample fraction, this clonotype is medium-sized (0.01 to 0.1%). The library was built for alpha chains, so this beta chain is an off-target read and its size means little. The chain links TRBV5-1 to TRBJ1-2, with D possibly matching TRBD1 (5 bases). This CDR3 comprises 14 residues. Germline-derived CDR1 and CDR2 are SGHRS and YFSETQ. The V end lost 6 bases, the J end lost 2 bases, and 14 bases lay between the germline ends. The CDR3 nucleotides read TGCGCCAGCACCTTTTCCGACAGAAACTATGGCTACACCTTC. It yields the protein CASTFSDRNYGYTF.

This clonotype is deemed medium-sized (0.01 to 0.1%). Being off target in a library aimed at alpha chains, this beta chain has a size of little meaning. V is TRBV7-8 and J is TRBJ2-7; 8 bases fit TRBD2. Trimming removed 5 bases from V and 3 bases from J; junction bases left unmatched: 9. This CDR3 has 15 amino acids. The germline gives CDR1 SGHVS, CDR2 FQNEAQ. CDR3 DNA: TGTGCCAGCAGCCTCCTCAGCGGGAGAATCTACGAGCAGTACTTC. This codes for CASSLLSGRIYEQYF.

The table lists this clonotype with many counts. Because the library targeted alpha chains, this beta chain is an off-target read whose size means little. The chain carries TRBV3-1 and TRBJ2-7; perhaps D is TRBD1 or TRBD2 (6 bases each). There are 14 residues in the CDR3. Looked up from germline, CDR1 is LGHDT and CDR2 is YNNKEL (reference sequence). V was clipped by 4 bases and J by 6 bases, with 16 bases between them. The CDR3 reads CASSPGAYLVEQYF. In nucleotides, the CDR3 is TGTGCCAGCAGCCCGGGGGCGTACCTTGTCGAGCAGTACTTC.

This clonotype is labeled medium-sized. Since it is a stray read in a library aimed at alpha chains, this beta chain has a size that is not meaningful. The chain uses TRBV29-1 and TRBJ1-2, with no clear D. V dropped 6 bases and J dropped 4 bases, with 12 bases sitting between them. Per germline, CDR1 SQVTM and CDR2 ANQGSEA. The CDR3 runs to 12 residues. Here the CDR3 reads CSVETLGYGYTF. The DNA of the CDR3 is TGCAGCGTGGAGACGCTTGGCTATGGCTACACCTTC.

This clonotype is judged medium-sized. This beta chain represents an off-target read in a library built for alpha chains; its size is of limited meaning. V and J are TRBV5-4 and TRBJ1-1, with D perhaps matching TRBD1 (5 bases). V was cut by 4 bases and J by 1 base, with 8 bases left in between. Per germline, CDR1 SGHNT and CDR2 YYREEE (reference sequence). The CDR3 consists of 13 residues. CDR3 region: CASSGGTNTEAFF. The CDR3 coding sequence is TGTGCCAGCAGCGGCGGGACGAACACTGAAGCTTTCTTT.

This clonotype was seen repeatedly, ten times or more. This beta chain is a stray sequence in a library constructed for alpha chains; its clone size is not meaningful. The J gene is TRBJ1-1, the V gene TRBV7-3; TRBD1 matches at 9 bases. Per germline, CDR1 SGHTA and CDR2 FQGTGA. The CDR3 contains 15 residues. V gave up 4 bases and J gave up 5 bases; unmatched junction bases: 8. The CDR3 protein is CASSSAGTGSTEAFF. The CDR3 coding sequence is TGTGCCAGCAGCTCCGCCGGGACAGGGTCGACTGAAGCTTTCTTT.

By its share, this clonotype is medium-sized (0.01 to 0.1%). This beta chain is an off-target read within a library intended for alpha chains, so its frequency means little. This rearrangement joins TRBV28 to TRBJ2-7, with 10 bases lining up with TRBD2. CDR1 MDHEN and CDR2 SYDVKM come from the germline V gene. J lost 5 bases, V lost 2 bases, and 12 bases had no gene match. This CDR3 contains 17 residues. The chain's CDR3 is CASSLAQAGGFRDEQYF. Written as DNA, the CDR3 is TGTGCCAGCAGTTTAGCGCAAGCGGGAGGGTTCCGGGACGAGCAGTACTTC.

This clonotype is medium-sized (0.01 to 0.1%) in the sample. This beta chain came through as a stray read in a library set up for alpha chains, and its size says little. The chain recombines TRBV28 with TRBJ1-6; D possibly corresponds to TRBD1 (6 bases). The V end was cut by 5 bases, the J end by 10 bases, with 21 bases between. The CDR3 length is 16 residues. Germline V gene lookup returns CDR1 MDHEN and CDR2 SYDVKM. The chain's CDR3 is CASSLTLGRGESPLHF. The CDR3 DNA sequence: TGTGCCAGCAGTCTTACCCTCGGCAGGGGCGAATCACCCCTCCACTTT.

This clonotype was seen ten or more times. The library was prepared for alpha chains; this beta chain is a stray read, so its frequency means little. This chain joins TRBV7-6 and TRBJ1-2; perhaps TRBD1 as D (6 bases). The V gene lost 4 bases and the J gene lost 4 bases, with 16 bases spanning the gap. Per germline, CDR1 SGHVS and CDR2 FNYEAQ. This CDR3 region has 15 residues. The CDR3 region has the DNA TGTGCCAGCAGCTCCACCGCCGGGACAACCTATGGCTACACCTTC. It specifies CASSSTAGTTYGYTF.

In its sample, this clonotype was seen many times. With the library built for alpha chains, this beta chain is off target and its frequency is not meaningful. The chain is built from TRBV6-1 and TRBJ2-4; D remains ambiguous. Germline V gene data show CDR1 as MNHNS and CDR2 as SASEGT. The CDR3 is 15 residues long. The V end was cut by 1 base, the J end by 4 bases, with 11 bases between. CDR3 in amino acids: CASSEVGQLKNIQYF. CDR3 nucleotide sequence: TGTGCCAGCAGTGAAGTTGGGCAGTTAAAAAACATTCAGTACTTC.

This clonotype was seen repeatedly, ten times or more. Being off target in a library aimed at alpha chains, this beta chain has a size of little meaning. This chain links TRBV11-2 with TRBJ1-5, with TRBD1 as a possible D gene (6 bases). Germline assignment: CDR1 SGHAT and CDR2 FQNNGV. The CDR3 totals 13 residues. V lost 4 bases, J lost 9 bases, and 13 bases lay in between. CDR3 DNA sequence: TGTGCCAGCAGCTCCAGTGGGGGGGCGCCCCAGCATTTT. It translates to CASSSSGGAPQHF. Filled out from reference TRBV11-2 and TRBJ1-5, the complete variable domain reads EAGVAQSPRYKIIEKRQSVAFWCNPISGHATLYWYQQILGQGPKLLIQFQNNGVVDDSQLPKDRFSAERLKGVDSTLKIQPAKLEDSAVYLCASSSSGGAPQHFGDGTRLSIL.

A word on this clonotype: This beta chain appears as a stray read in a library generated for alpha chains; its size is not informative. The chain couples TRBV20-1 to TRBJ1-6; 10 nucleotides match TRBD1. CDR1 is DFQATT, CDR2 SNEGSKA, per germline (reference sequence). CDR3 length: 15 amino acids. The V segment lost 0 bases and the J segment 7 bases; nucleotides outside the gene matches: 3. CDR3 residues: CSARDLGQGNSPLHF. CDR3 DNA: TGCAGTGCTAGAGATTTGGGACAGGGGAATTCACCCCTCCACTTT.

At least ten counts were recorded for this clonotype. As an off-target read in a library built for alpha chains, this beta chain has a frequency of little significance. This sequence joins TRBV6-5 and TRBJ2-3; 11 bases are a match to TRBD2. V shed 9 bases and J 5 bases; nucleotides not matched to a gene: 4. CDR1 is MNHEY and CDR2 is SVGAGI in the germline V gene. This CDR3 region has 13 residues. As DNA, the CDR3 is TGTGCCAGTAGCGGGAGGGGACGAGATACGCAGTATTTT. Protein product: CASSGRGRDTQYF.

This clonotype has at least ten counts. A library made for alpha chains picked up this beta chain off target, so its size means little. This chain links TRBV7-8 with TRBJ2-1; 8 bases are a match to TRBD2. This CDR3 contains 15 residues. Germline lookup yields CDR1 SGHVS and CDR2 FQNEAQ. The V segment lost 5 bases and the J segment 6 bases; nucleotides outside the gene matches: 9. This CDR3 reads CASSQLGLATNEQFF. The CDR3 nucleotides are TGTGCCAGCAGCCAACTCGGACTAGCCACCAATGAGCAGTTCTTC. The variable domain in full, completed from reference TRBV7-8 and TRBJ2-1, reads GAGVSQSPRYKVAKRGQDVALRCDPISGHVSLFWYQQALGQGPEFLTYFQNEAQLDKSGLPSDRFFAERPEGSVSTLKIQRTQQEDSAVYLCASSQLGLATNEQFFGPGTRLTVL.

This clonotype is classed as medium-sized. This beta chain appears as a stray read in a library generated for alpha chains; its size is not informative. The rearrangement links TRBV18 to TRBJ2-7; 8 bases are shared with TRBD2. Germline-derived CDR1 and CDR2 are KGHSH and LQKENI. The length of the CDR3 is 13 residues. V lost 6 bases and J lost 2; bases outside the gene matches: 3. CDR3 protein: CASSPGLAYEQYF. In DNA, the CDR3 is TGTGCCAGCTCCCCGGGACTAGCCTACGAGCAGTACTTC.

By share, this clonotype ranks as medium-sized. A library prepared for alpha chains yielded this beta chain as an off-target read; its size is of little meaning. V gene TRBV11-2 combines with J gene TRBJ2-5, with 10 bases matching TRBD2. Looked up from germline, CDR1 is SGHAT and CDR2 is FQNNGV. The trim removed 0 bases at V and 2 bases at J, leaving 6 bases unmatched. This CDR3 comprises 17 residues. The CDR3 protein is CASSLERAGGPQETQYF. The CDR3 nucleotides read TGTGCCAGCAGCTTAGAGAGAGCGGGAGGGCCGCAAGAGACCCAGTACTTC.

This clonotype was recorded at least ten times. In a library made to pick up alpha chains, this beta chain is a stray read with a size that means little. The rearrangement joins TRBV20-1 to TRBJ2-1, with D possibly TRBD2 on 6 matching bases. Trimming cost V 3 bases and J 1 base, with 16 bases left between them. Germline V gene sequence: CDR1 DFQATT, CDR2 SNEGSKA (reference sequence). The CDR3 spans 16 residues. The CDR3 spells CSARSFSGVSYNEQFF. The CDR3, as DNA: TGCAGTGCTAGGTCCTTTAGCGGAGTGTCCTACAATGAGCAGTTCTTC.

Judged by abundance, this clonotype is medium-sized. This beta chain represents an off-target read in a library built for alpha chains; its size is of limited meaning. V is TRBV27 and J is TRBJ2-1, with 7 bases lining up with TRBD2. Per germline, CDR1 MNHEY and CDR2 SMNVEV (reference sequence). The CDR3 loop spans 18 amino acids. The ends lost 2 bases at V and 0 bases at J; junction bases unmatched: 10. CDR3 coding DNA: TGTGCCAGCAGTTTACCCCAAGGGACGGGAGGCTCCTACAATGAGCAGTTCTTC. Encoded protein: CASSLPQGTGGSYNEQFF.

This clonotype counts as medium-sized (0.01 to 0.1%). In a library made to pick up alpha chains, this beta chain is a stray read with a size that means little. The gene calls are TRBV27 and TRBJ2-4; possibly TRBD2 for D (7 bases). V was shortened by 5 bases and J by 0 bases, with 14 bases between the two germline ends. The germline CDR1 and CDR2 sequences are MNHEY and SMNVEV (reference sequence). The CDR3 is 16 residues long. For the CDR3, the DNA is TGTGCCAGCAGTAGGGGGAGGGAGGTAGCCAAAAACATTCAGTACTTC. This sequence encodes CASSRGREVAKNIQYF.

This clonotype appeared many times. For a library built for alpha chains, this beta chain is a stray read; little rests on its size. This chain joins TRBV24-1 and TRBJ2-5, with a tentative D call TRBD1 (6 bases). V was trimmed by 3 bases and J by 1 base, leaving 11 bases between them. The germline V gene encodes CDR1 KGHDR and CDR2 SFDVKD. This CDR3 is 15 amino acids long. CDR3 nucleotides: TGTGCCACCAGTGATGCTTGGACAGCCCAAGAGACCCAGTACTTC. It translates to CATSDAWTAQETQYF.

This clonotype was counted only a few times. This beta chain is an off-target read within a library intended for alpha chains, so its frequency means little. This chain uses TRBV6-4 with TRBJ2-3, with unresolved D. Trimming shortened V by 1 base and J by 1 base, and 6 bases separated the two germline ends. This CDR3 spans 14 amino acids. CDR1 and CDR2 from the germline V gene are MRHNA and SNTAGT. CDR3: CASSDFGGTDTQYF. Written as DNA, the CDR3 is TGTGCCAGCAGTGACTTCGGAGGCACAGATACGCAGTATTTT.

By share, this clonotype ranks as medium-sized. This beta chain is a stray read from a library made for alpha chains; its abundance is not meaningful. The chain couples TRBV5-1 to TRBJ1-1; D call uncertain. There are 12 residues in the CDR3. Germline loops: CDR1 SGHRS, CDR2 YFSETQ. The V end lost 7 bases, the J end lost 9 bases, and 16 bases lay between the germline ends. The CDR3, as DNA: TGCGCCAGCGGCGAGGCTCGCGGTAAAGCTTTCTTT. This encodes CASGEARGKAFF.

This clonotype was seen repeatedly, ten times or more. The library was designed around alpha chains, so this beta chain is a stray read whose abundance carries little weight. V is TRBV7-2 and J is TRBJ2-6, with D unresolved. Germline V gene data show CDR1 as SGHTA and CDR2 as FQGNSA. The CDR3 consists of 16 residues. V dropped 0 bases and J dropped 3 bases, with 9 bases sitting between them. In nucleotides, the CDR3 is TGTGCCAGCAGCTTAGCGAGCGCGGTTGGGGCCAACGTCCTGACTTTC. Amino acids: CASSLASAVGANVLTF.

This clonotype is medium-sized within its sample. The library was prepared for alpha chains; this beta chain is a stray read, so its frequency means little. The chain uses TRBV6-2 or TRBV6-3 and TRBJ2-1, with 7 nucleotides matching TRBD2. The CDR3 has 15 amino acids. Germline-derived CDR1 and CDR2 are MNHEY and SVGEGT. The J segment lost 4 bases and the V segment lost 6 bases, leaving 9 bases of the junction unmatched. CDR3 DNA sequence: TGTGCCAGCAGGCGGAGCGGGGTTTTTTACAATGAGCAGTTCTTC. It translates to CASRRSGVFYNEQFF.

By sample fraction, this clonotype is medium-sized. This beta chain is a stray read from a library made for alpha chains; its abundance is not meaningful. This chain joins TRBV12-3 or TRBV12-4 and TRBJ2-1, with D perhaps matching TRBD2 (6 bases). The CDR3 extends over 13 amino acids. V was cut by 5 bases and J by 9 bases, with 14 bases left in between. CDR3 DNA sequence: TGTGCCAGCAGTAATACCTTGGGGGGTGAGCAGTTCTTC. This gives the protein CASSNTLGGEQFF.